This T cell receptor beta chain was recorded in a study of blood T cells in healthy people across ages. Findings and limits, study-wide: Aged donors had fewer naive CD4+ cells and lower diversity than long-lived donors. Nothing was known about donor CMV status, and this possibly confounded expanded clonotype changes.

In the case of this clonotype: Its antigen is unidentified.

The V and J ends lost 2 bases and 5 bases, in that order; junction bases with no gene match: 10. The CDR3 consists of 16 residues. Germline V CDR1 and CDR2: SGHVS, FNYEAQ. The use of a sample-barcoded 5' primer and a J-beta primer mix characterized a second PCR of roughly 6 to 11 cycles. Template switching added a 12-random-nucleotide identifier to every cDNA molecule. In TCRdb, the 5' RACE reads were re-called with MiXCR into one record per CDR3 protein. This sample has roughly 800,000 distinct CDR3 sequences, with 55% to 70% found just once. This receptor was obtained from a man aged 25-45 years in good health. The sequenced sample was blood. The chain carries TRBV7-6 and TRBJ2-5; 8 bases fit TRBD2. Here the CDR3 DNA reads TGTGCCAGCAGCTTATACGGTACTAGCGGTTTGGAGACCCAGTACTTC. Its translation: CASSLYGTSGLETQYF.